Sequencing of this TCR beta chain was carried out in a study of cytomegalovirus exposure and HLA in healthy donors. Study overall: About four fifths of a few hundred genotyped donors fell in the Caucasian-associated ancestry cluster.

The ends were cut back, 5 bases at V and 1 base at J, with 14 bases in the middle. The V gene's germline CDR1 is ENHRY and CDR2 SYGVKD. The CDR3 loop spans 15 amino acids. Study results and limitations: The classifier, whose performance was assessed in both the original and validation cohorts, reportedly diagnosed cytomegalovirus status with high specificity and sensitivity.

This clone has a handful of counts. Its specificity is not known. The PCR contained 60 Vbeta and 13 Jbeta primers. Assay used: immunoSEQ multiplex PCR; TCRdb lists only in-frame clones, some missing. The sample lists roughly 180,000 clones; approximately 82% were seen once. The rearrangement links TRBV10-3 to TRBJ1-2; a possible D gene is TRBD1 (6 bases). Specimen: PBMCs. The receptor's source is a male donor in good health and CMV-seronegative. The CDR3 coding sequence is TGTGCCATCAGTCCCGGGACACTGCTTAACTATGGCTACACCTTC. Protein sequence: CAISPGTLLNYGYTF.